This T cell receptor beta chain was found in a study of T-cell reconstitution after alpha-beta-depleted transplantation in children. The V gene's germline CDR1 is MDHEN and CDR2 SYDVKM. This CDR3 comprises 14 residues. The ends were cut back, 7 bases at V and 3 bases at J, with 13 bases in the middle. Unique molecular identifiers were built into the TCRbeta library. TCRdb re-analysed the PCR reads in MiXCR, keeping a single row per CDR3 protein. The profile shows 330,000 or so distinct CDR3 sequences, 10% to 13% of them singletons. Sample: PBMCs from the stem cell graft donor, taken from the stem cell graft. This rearrangement joins TRBV28 to TRBJ1-5; D is perhaps TRBD1 (5 bases). The TCR was taken from a human donor who donated a stem cell graft to a child with acute lymphoblastic leukemia. This CDR3 is CASIPGAYNQPQHF. CDR3 bases: TGTGCCAGCATCCCCGGGGCTTACAATCAGCCCCAGCATTTT.